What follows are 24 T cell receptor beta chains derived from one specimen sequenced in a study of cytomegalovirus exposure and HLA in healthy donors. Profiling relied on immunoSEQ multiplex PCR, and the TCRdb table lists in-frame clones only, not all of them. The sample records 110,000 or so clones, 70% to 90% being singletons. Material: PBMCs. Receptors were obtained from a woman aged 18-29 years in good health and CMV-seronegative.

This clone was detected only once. CDR3 sequence: CAWSPYLGLGNTIYF. The CDR3 coding sequence is TGTGCCTGGAGCCCCTACCTGGGACTTGGAAACACCATATATTTT. This chain joins TRBV30 and TRBJ1-3; maybe TRBD1 (5 bases). Trimming shortened V by 3 bases and J by 3 bases, and 15 bases separated the two germline ends. Germline loops: CDR1 GTSNPN, CDR2 SVGIG (reference sequence). This CDR3 contains 15 residues. Full variable domain (missing parts from reference TRBV30 and TRBJ1-3): SQTIHQWPATLVQPVGSPLSLECTVEGTSNPNLYWYRQAAGRGLQLLFYSVGIGQISSEVPQNLSASRPQDRQFILSSKKLLLSDSGFYLCAWSPYLGLGNTIYFGEGSWLTVV.

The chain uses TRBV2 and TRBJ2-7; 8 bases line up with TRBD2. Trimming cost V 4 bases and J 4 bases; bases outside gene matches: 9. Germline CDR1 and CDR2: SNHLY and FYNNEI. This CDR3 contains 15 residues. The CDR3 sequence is CASSVGSGGGYEQYF. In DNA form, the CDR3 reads TGTGCCAGCAGTGTAGGCAGCGGGGGTGGATACGAGCAGTACTTC.

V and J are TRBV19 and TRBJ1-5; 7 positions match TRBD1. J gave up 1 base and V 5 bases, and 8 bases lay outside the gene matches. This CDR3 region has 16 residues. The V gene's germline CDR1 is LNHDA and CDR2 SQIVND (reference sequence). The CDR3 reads CASSQVYRGSNQPQHF. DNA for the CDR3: TGTGCCAGTAGTCAGGTTTACAGGGGAAGCAATCAGCCCCAGCATTTT.

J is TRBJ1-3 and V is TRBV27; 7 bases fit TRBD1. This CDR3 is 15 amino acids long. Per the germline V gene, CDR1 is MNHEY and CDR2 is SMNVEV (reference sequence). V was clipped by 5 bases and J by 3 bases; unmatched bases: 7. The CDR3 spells CASSQTGLGGNTIYF. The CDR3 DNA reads TGTGCCAGCAGTCAGACAGGGCTCGGTGGAAACACCATATATTTT.

The CDR3 DNA sequence: TGTGCCAGCAGTGCCGGGACTAGCGGGGGCCAAGGAGGAGAGACCCAGTACTTC. It specifies CASSAGTSGGQGGETQYF. V and J are TRBV5-4 and TRBJ2-5, with 14 bases matching TRBD2. The V segment lost 5 bases and the J segment 4 bases; nucleotides outside the gene matches: 13. This CDR3 region has 18 residues. Germline values: CDR1 SGHNT, CDR2 YYREEE (reference sequence).

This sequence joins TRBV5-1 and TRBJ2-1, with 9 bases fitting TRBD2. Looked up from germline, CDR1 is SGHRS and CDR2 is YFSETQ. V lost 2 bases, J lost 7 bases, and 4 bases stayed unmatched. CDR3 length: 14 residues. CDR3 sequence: CASSLSGGQNEQFF. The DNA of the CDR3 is TGCGCCAGCAGCTTAAGCGGGGGGCAGAATGAGCAGTTCTTC.

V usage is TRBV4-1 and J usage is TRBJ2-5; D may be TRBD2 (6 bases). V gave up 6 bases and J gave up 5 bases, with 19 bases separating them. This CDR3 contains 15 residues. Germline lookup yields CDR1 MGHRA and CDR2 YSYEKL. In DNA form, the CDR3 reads TGCGCCAGCAGTCAATCGACTAGTTCTTGGGAGACCCAGTACTTC. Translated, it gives CASSQSTSSWETQYF.

Here the CDR3 reads CASSGSNQPQHF. Written as DNA, the CDR3 is TGTGCCAGCAGTGGCAGTAATCAGCCCCAGCATTTT. The genes are TRBV2 and TRBJ1-5; D remains ambiguous. The germline gives CDR1 SNHLY, CDR2 FYNNEI. CDR3 length: 12 amino acids. V lost 4 bases and J lost 4, with 5 bases in between.

The CDR3 sequence is CASSLKGTEQYNEQFF. The CDR3 coding sequence is TGTGCCAGCAGTCTTAAAGGGACAGAGCAATACAATGAGCAGTTCTTC. The rearrangement joins TRBV27 to TRBJ2-1, with 7 bases matching TRBD1. V shed 5 bases, J shed 4 bases, and the junction held 11 bases outside the gene matches. This CDR3 has 16 amino acids. CDR1 is MNHEY and CDR2 is SMNVEV in the germline V gene (reference sequence).

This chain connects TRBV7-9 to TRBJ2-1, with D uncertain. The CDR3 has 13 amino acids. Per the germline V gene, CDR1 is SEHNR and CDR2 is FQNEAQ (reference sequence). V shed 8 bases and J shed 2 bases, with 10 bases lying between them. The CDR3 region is CASEEYTYNEQFF. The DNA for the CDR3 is TGTGCCAGCGAGGAGTATACCTACAATGAGCAGTTCTTC.

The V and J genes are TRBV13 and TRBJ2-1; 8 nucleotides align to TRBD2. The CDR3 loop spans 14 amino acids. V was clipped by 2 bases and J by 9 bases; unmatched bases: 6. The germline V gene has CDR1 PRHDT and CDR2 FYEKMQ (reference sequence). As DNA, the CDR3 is TGTGCCAGCAGCTTACTTCACGGGGGGGGTGAGCAGTTCTTC. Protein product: CASSLLHGGGEQFF.

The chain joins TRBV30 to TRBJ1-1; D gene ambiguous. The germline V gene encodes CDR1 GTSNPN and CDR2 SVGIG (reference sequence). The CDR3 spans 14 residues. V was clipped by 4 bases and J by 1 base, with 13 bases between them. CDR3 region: CAWTLNGWNTEAFF. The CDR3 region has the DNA TGTGCCTGGACGCTCAATGGCTGGAACACTGAAGCTTTCTTT.

In DNA form, the CDR3 reads TGTGCCAGCAGCTTCAGTAGCGGGGAGGAGACCCAGTACTTC. Translated, it gives CASSFSSGEETQYF. V usage is TRBV9 and J usage is TRBJ2-5; 8 nucleotides match TRBD2. The CDR3 covers 14 residues. The germline V gene has CDR1 SGDLS and CDR2 YYNGEE. V shed 4 bases, J shed 5 bases, and the junction held 7 bases outside the gene matches.

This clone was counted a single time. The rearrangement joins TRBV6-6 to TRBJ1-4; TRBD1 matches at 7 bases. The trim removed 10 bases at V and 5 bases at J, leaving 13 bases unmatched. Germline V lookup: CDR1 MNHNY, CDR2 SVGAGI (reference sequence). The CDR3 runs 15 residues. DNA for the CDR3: TGTGCCACCAGACTATCGGGACAGATGAATGAAAAACTGTTTTTT. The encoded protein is CATRLSGQMNEKLFF.

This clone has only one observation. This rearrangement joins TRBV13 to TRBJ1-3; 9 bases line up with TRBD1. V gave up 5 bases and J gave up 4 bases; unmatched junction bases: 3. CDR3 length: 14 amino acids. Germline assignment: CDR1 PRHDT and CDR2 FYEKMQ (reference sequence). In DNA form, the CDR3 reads TGTGCCAGCAGCGCTGGGACAGGGGGAAACACCATATATTTT. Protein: CASSAGTGGNTIYF.

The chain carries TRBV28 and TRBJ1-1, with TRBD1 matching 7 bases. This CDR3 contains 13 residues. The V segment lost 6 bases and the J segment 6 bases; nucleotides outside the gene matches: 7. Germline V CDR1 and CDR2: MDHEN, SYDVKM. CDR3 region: CASRSTGSAEAFF. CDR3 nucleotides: TGTGCCAGCAGGTCGACAGGGTCGGCTGAAGCTTTCTTT.

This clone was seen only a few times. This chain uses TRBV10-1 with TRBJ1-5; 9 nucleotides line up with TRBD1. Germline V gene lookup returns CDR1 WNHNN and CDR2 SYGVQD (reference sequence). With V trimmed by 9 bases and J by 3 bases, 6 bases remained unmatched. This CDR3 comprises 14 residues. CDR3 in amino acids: CASLTGGLNQPQHF. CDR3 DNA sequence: TGCGCCAGTTTGACAGGGGGACTCAATCAGCCCCAGCATTTT.

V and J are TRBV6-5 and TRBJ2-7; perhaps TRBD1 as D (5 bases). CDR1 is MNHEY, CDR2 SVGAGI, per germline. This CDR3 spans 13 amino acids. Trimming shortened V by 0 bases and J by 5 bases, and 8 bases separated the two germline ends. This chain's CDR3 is CASSYSQGNEQYF. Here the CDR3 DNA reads TGTGCCAGCAGTTACTCCCAGGGAAACGAGCAGTACTTC.

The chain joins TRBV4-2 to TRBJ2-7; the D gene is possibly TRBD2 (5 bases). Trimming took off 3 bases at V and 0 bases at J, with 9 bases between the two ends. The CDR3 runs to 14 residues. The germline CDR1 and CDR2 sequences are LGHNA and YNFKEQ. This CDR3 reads CASSQEVGSYEQYF. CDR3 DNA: TGTGCCAGCAGCCAGGAGGTGGGCTCCTACGAGCAGTACTTC.

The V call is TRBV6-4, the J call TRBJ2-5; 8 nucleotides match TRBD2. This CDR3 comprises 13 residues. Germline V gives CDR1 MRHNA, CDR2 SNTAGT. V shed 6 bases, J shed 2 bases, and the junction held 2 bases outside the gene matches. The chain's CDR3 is CASRPGGQETQYF. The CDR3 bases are TGTGCCAGCAGACCGGGGGGGCAAGAGACCCAGTACTTC.

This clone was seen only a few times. CDR3 DNA: TGTGCCAGCAGGAGGGGGAGCTCTGGAAACACCATATATTTT. As protein: CASRRGSSGNTIYF. The genes are TRBV2 and TRBJ1-3; TRBD1 might be the D (6 bases). CDR3 length equals 14 residues. V was cut by 6 bases and J by 0 bases, with 9 bases left in between. Germline CDR1 is SNHLY and CDR2 is FYNNEI.

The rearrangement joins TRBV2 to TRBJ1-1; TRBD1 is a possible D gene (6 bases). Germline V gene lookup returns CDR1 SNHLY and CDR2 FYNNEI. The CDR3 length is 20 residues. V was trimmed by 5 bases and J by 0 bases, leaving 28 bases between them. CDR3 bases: TGTGCCAGCAGTCCCCAAGGAGCGTTTTTTGGACAGTACATGAACACTGAAGCTTTCTTT. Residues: CASSPQGAFFGQYMNTEAFF.

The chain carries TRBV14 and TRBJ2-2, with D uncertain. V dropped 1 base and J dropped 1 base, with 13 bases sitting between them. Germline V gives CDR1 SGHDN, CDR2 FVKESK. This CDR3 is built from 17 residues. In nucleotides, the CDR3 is TGTGCCAGCAGCCAAGGGATCTGGCGGCAGAACACCGGGGAGCTGTTTTTT. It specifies CASSQGIWRQNTGELFF.

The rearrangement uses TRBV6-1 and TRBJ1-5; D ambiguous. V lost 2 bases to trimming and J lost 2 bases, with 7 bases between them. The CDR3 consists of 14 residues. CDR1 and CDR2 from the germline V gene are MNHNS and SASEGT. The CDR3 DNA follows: TGTGCCAGCAGTGAACACGGGGGCAATCAGCCCCAGCATTTT. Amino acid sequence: CASSEHGGNQPQHF.